The present T cell receptor (beta chain) was sequenced within a study of blood T cell repertoires in COVID-19. Study-level background: Sites across the United States, Italy and Spain contributed samples from acute and convalescent COVID-19.

Profiled with immunoSEQ multiplex PCR; TCRdb holds only in-frame clones, not every one. In the table there are about 52,000 clones, 89% of which are singletons. This clone appeared a few times. Germline-derived CDR1 and CDR2 are MNHEY and SMNVEV (reference sequence). The CDR3 sequence is 14 residues long. V was pared by 4 bases and J by 5 bases, with 6 bases of the junction left unmatched. The origin of this receptor is a man older than 75 with active or convalescent COVID-19. Material: peripheral blood. V is TRBV27 and J is TRBJ1-1; 8 nucleotides align to TRBD1. In nucleotides, the CDR3 is TGTGCCAGCAGTTCCGGACAGGGCGGTACTGAAGCTTTCTTT. This gives the protein CASSSGQGGTEAFF.